This entry concerns a single T cell receptor beta chain. Clones were sequenced by immunoSEQ multiplex PCR, and TCRdb holds only the in-frame ones, with some missing. The sample lists 400,000 to 450,000 clones, 90% occurring once. This entry comes from a study of Ad26.COV2.S vaccination and SARS-CoV-2 variants. Specified treatment: around 19 received Ad26.COV2.S at low or high dose, single or two shots; about 5 received placebo; per-sample allocation not given. Sample collection was performed on day 63 after the first vaccine or placebo injection. Germline loops: CDR1 SGDLS, CDR2 YYNGEE. CDR3 length: 18 amino acids. J gave up 0 bases and V 0 bases, and 9 bases lay outside the gene matches.

The sample in question was peripheral blood, obtained in a trial of Ad26.COV2.S vaccine versus placebo. The J gene is TRBJ2-1, the V gene TRBV9; 7 bases are a match to TRBD2. The TCR comes from a person between 18 and 59 years old who received the Ad26.COV2.S COVID-19 vaccine or a placebo. The DNA for the CDR3 is TGTGCCAGCAGCGTAGTCGGCGGGAGACAAAGCTCCTACAATGAGCAGTTCTTC. Amino acids: CASSVVGGRQSSYNEQFF.